The present T cell receptor (beta chain) was sequenced within a study of T cells in Graves' hyperthyroidism and ophthalmopathy. Study-wide points: A 13 V-J signature model discriminated ophthalmopathy versus stable hyperthyroidism. Blood also showed most of the thyroid clonotypes that were expanded above 0.001.

This clonotype was seen more than once but under ten times. Its antigen is currently unknown. CDR1 is MNHNY, CDR2 SVGAGI, per germline (reference sequence). The length of the CDR3 is 14 residues. V was clipped by 2 bases and J by 5 bases, with 10 bases between them. Amplified TCR beta CDR3 regions derived from RNA transcripts. When the TCR CDR3 underwent first-round RT-PCR, the HTBI primer set was used. TCRdb re-derived calls from the multiplex PCR reads in MiXCR, one entry per CDR3 protein. The table lists 600,000 to 650,000 distinct CDR3 sequences, 15% to 20% of them singletons. Diagnosing involved the use of clinical symptoms, serum thyroxine and TRAb, thyroid ultrasound and orbital computed tomography.

Sequenced sample: blood. The clonotype was recovered from a woman between 25 and 40 years old with Graves' hyperthyroidism. The chain is built from TRBV6-6 and TRBJ1-5; possible D gene TRBD1, 5 bases. The CDR3 nucleotides are TGTGCCAGCAGTTACACCGGGGCTCATCAGCCCCAGCATTTT. As protein: CASSYTGAHQPQHF.